Following are 10 T cell receptor beta chains from one sample sequenced in a study of human T cells and chemical hapten exposure. As the library was built, unique molecular identifiers were attached to individual cDNA molecules. TCRdb reprocessed the reads via MiXCR and lists one record per CDR3 protein. The sample contains several thousand distinct CDR3 sequences, more than 45% of which appear only once. Documented treatment: therapeutic diphenylcyclopropenone sensitization with weekly scalp DPC. Sequencing used whole blood, obtained before DPC sensitization or 2, 6, or about 24 weeks after (not recorded which). The source of these receptors is an adult with alopecia areata. Some clones in this sample may be carry-over from other donors' samples. This table probably holds off-target reads from a library built for another chain.

This sequence joins TRBV4-3 and TRBJ2-6; D possibly corresponds to TRBD1 (5 bases). Trimming removed 0 bases from V and 4 bases from J, with 10 bases in between. Per the germline V gene, CDR1 is LGHNA and CDR2 is YSLEER. The CDR3 has 16 amino acids. The CDR3 coding sequence is TGCGCCAGCAGCCAAGATAGGGGCTCCGGGGCCAACGTCCTGACTTTC. Its translation is CASSQDRGSGANVLTF.

V is TRBV7-2 and J is TRBJ2-1, with D possibly TRBD2 on 5 matching bases. The V and J ends lost 1 base and 7 bases respectively, with 14 bases between them. This CDR3 spans 15 amino acids. CDR1 is SGHTA and CDR2 is FQGNSA in the germline V gene. CDR3 region: CASSLELVGGNEQFF. CDR3 sequence (DNA): TGTGCCAGCAGCTTAGAGCTCGTTGGCGGGAATGAGCAGTTCTTC.

The chain has TRBV7-8 and TRBJ2-1, with D possibly TRBD2 on 5 matching bases. Trimming took 5 bases from V and 7 from J, leaving 18 bases between them. The CDR3 has 15 residues. Germline CDR1 and CDR2: SGHVS and FQNEAQ. The CDR3 protein is CASSPDGGFVNEQFF. The CDR3 DNA sequence: TGTGCCAGCAGCCCCGATGGCGGGTTTGTGAATGAGCAGTTCTTC. Complete variable domain (other parts from reference TRBV7-8 and TRBJ2-1): GAGVSQSPRYKVAKRGQDVALRCDPISGHVSLFWYQQALGQGPEFLTYFQNEAQLDKSGLPSDRFFAERPEGSVSTLKIQRTQQEDSAVYLCASSPDGGFVNEQFFGPGTRLTVL.

This chain uses TRBV18 with TRBJ1-5; no clear D. The V end was cut by 2 bases, the J end by 4 bases, with 6 bases between. The CDR3 is made up of 13 amino acids. Germline CDR1 and CDR2: KGHSH and LQKENI. CDR3 sequence reads: CASSPGENQPQHF. CDR3 coding DNA: TGTGCCAGCTCACCAGGAGAGAATCAGCCCCAGCATTTT.

The chain recombines TRBV28 with TRBJ2-3; D is perhaps TRBD2 (5 bases). Germline loops: CDR1 MDHEN, CDR2 SYDVKM. V dropped 9 bases and J dropped 2 bases, with 15 bases sitting between them. This CDR3 comprises 14 residues. DNA of the CDR3: TGTGCCAGTCGTCTAGCTGAAAACACAGATACGCAGTATTTT. Translation: CASRLAENTDTQYF.

A few counts support this clonotype. This rearrangement joins TRBV6-1 to TRBJ2-7; 10 bases align to TRBD1. J was trimmed by 6 bases and V by 10 bases; bases with no gene match: 9. The CDR3 has 13 residues. Germline V lookup: CDR1 MNHNS, CDR2 SASEGT. CDR3 DNA sequence: TGTGCCAACCGCGGGACAGGGGCTAGCGAGCAGTACTTC. Translated, it gives CANRGTGASEQYF.

The chain employs TRBV3-1 and TRBJ2-5; D is unclear. V lost 1 base and J lost 0, with 9 bases in between. The CDR3 is 15 residues long. The germline CDR1 and CDR2 sequences are LGHDT and YNNKEL (reference sequence). CDR3 bases: TGTGCCAGCAGCCAAGTGAGCTCGAACCAAGAGACCCAGTACTTC. Its protein product is CASSQVSSNQETQYF.

The CDR3 region is CASSPDRGTGELFF. CDR3 bases: TGTGCCAGCAGTCCGGACCGGGGCACCGGGGAGCTGTTTTTT. The genes are TRBV6-1 and TRBJ2-2, with D tentatively TRBD2 (5 bases). Deletions cut 5 bases from V and 4 bases from J, with 11 bases between. Germline values: CDR1 MNHNS, CDR2 SASEGT. This CDR3 has 14 residues.

The V and J genes are TRBV5-4 and TRBJ2-7; D may be TRBD1 or TRBD2 (7 bases each). V was shortened by 3 bases and J by 6 bases, with 22 bases between the two germline ends. Germline assignment: CDR1 SGHNT and CDR2 YYREEE (reference sequence). The CDR3 has 16 residues. The CDR3 sequence: CASSSPRTGPGGEQYF. In DNA, the CDR3 is TGTGCCAGCAGCTCGCCTAGGACAGGACCGGGGGGCGAGCAGTACTTC.

The chain employs TRBV27 and TRBJ2-3; the D gene is possibly TRBD1 (6 bases). Looked up from germline, CDR1 is MNHEY and CDR2 is SMNVEV (reference sequence). The CDR3 extends over 17 amino acids. Trimming removed 8 bases from V and 4 bases from J, with 25 bases in between. CDR3 nucleotide sequence: TGTGCCAGCTTACCTTTTTCGGACAGACATAAGTCAGATACGCAGTATTTT. As protein: CASLPFSDRHKSDTQYF.